The 15 T cell receptor beta chains below come from one sample, sequenced in a study of sequential checkpoint blockade in melanoma (dated by TCRdb to the late 2010s). Libraries were constructed by the immunoSEQ multiplex PCR assay. TCRdb provides this immuneACCESS table in a form limited to in-frame rearrangements. Some clones are lacking; in checked studies, under half of them reflect an unresolved V gene, and why the rest are absent is not known. This sample gives around 5,100 clones in total; around 30% of them show up just once. Of the sample, 11% falls within the top ten clones. The treatment or condition label corresponds to: randomized to nivolumab then ipilimumab (arm A) or the reverse (arm B). The input for sequencing was tumor tissue (inferred from file names), taken from a patient given nivolumab and ipilimumab in sequence. These receptors all stem from a human donor with melanoma.

J is TRBJ2-3 and V is TRBV10-3; 13 bases map to TRBD2. Unmatched junction bases numbered 5, after V lost 6 bases and J lost 2 bases. CDR3 length: 16 residues. Germline assignment: CDR1 ENHRY and CDR2 SYGVKD. The CDR3 spells CAISLGTSGITDTQYF. As DNA, the CDR3 is TGTGCCATCAGCCTAGGGACTAGCGGGATCACAGATACGCAGTATTTT.

The rearrangement uses TRBV18 and TRBJ1-5, with no clear D. V dropped 3 bases and J dropped 0 bases, with 3 bases sitting between them. The CDR3 contains 13 residues. CDR1 and CDR2 from the germline V gene are KGHSH and LQKENI. The CDR3 spells CASSPGSNQPQHF. DNA for the CDR3: TGTGCCAGCTCACCGGGTAGCAATCAGCCCCAGCATTTT. Full variable domain (remainder filled in from reference TRBV18 and TRBJ1-5): NAGVMQNPRHLVRRRGQEARLRCSPMKGHSHVYWYRQLPEEGLKFMVYLQKENIIDESGMPKERFSAEFPKEGPSILRIQQVVRGDSAAYFCASSPGSNQPQHFGDGTRLSIL.

This chain connects TRBV6-8 to TRBJ1-6; 7 bases are a match to TRBD1. The CDR3 totals 15 residues. Germline trimming cut 10 bases from V and 6 bases from J; bases unmatched to any gene: 12. Germline V CDR1 and CDR2: MNHGY, SAAAGT. Written as DNA, the CDR3 is TGTGCCATCAGCGACCGGGACAGCTCTAATTCACCCCTCCACTTT. It yields the protein CAISDRDSSNSPLHF.

The chain recombines TRBV18 with TRBJ2-1; tentative D call: TRBD2 (5 bases). V dropped 3 bases and J dropped 10 bases, with 10 bases sitting between them. The CDR3 runs 12 residues. Germline CDR1 and CDR2: KGHSH and LQKENI. CDR3 residues: CASSPGSIEQFF. The CDR3 DNA sequence: TGTGCCAGCTCACCGGGGAGCATAGAGCAGTTCTTC.

This chain connects TRBV10-1 to TRBJ2-7; D is undetermined. Germline CDR1 WNHNN, CDR2 SYGVQD (reference sequence). This CDR3 has 16 residues. Trimming removed 2 bases at V and 3 bases at J, with 17 bases between. The chain's CDR3 is CASSEEHLGPRYEQYF. In nucleotides, the CDR3 is TGCGCCAGCAGTGAGGAGCATCTAGGCCCCCGCTACGAGCAGTACTTC.

This clone was counted between two and nine times. This chain uses TRBV11-3 with TRBJ1-2, with TRBD1 matching 9 bases. J lost 1 base, V lost 5 bases, and 5 bases had no gene match. The germline V gene encodes CDR1 SGHNT and CDR2 YENEEA. CDR3 length equals 15 residues. The CDR3 nucleotides read TGTGCCAGCAGCAAAGACAGGGGGTATAACTATGGCTACACCTTC. Amino acid sequence: CASSKDRGYNYGYTF. Combining the CDR3 with reference TRBV11-3 and TRBJ1-2 gives the whole variable domain EAGVVQSPRYKIIEKKQPVAFWCNPISGHNTLYWYLQNLGQGPELLIRYENEEAVDDSQLPKDRFSAERLKGVDSTLKIQPAELGDSAVYLCASSKDRGYNYGYTFGSGTRLTVV.

The chain links TRBV14 to TRBJ1-2, with D uncertain. Trimming removed 0 bases from V and 4 bases from J, with 12 bases in between. CDR3 length: 15 amino acids. CDR1 and CDR2 (germline): SGHDN, FVKESK. The DNA for the CDR3 is TGTGCCAGCAGCCAAGACCTCGGGCCGTCCTATGGCTACACCTTC. Encoded protein: CASSQDLGPSYGYTF.

The chain couples TRBV19 to TRBJ1-3; 7 nucleotides line up with TRBD1. The V segment lost 5 bases and the J segment 0 bases; nucleotides outside the gene matches: 1. The CDR3 has 14 amino acids. The germline gives CDR1 LNHDA, CDR2 SQIVND (reference sequence). CDR3 amino acids: CASSRQGSGNTIYF. In DNA, the CDR3 is TGTGCCAGTAGTCGACAGGGCTCTGGAAACACCATATATTTT.

This clone was observed a few times. Other nucleotide sequences from this sample produce the same CDR3. The genes are TRBV14 and TRBJ1-1; tentative D call: TRBD1 (6 bases). The CDR3 is 14 residues long. CDR1 SGHDN and CDR2 FVKESK come from the germline V gene. V shed 3 bases and J shed 1 base, with 9 bases lying between them. This CDR3 reads CASSHRGRNTEAFF. CDR3 in DNA: TGTGCCAGCAGCCACAGGGGCCGGAACACTGAAGCTTTCTTT.

The chain has TRBV19 and TRBJ1-1, with D possibly being TRBD1 (5 bases). V was cut by 6 bases and J by 4 bases, with 12 bases left in between. This CDR3 comprises 13 residues. Germline assignment: CDR1 LNHDA and CDR2 SQIVND (reference sequence). The CDR3 region has the DNA TGTGCCAGTAGATTTCAGGGCGGCACTGAAGCTTTCTTT. Amino acid sequence: CASRFQGGTEAFF.

The rearrangement joins TRBV30 to TRBJ2-3, with D unclear. The CDR3 extends over 13 amino acids. Between the trimmed V and J ends, which lost 0 bases and 4 bases, there was a span of 8 bases. Germline CDR1 is GTSNPN and CDR2 is SVGIG (reference sequence). The CDR3 reads CAWSVTPADTQYF. CDR3 DNA sequence: TGTGCCTGGAGTGTAACCCCCGCAGATACGCAGTATTTT.

The count of this clone is one. The CDR3 reads CASSLSSGGNQPQHF. CDR3 in DNA: TGTGCCAGCAGCCTGTCGTCGGGGGGCAATCAGCCCCAGCATTTT. V usage is TRBV28 and J usage is TRBJ1-5, with D perhaps TRBD1 (5 bases). CDR1 is MDHEN, CDR2 SYDVKM, per germline. With 6 bases removed from V and 2 bases from J, the gap between germline ends came to 14 bases. This CDR3 spans 15 amino acids.

The chain carries TRBV16 and TRBJ2-1; D perhaps matches TRBD2 (6 bases). The germline gives CDR1 KGHSY, CDR2 FQNENV. V lost 6 bases and J lost 9, with 18 bases in between. The length of the CDR3 is 14 residues. The CDR3 nucleotides read TGTGCCAGCAGTTTAATGGGGGGACGGGGTGAGCAGTTCTTC. Protein: CASSLMGGRGEQFF.

The gene calls are TRBV5-1 and TRBJ1-6; 7 bases fit TRBD1. The CDR3 loop spans 15 amino acids. The J segment lost 11 bases and the V segment lost 0 bases, leaving 8 bases of the junction unmatched. In germline, CDR1 is SGHRS, CDR2 YFSETQ. Here the CDR3 reads CASSLELGTEAPLHF. The CDR3 nucleotides read TGCGCCAGCAGCTTGGAGTTGGGGACAGAAGCACCCCTCCACTTT.

This clone was counted a single time. The chain carries TRBV30 and TRBJ2-7; a weak D match, TRBD1 (5 bases). Trimming left V 4 bases short and J 6 bases short, with 16 bases between. The CDR3 totals 13 residues. Germline CDR1 reads GTSNPN; CDR2 reads SVGIG (reference sequence). The CDR3, as DNA: TGTGCCTGGATGACCAGGGTGATGGGCGAGCAGTACTTC. This translates into CAWMTRVMGEQYF.